The 19 T cell receptor beta chains below all came from one sample that was sequenced in a study of CD8 T cells in ankylosing spondylitis. Findings and limits, study-wide: It appeared that ankylosing spondylitis blood was characterized by a TCR beta motif of 8 or 9 highly homologous variants.

Their antigens are not known. TCRdb analysed the 5' RACE reads with MiXCR anew, one entry per CDR3 protein. In the table there are around 91,000 distinct CDR3 sequences, roughly 9% of which are singletons. Sequenced sample: blood, either unsorted or a sorted T cell fraction (not recorded which). Receptors originate from a male donor with ankylosing spondylitis.

The rearrangement joins TRBV20-1 to TRBJ1-5; a weak D match, TRBD1 (5 bases). The CDR3 has 13 amino acids. V lost 6 bases, J lost 0 bases, and 9 bases lay in between. CDR1 DFQATT and CDR2 SNEGSKA come from the germline V gene (reference sequence). The CDR3 sequence is CSARTSSNQPQHF. CDR3 in DNA: TGCAGTGCAAGGACAAGTAGCAATCAGCCCCAGCATTTT.

This clonotype was seen more than once but under ten times. The chain has TRBV3-1 and TRBJ2-2; tentative D call: TRBD1 (7 bases). Per germline, CDR1 LGHDT and CDR2 YNNKEL (reference sequence). The CDR3 runs 14 residues. The germline V and J ends were trimmed by 2 bases and 5 bases, with 9 bases remaining between them. The CDR3 sequence is CASSQQGGTGELFF. The CDR3 DNA sequence: TGTGCCAGCAGCCAACAGGGGGGAACCGGGGAGCTGTTTTTT.

A few counts support this clonotype. The chain employs TRBV30 and TRBJ2-3, with D hard to call. Germline V gene lookup returns CDR1 GTSNPN and CDR2 SVGIG (reference sequence). The CDR3 is 12 residues long. Between the trimmed V and J ends, which lost 0 bases and 7 bases, there was a span of 8 bases. CDR3 in amino acids: CAWSVDPNTQYF. The CDR3, as DNA: TGTGCCTGGAGTGTAGATCCAAATACGCAGTATTTT.

This chain joins TRBV11-2 and TRBJ1-1, with unresolved D. The CDR3 consists of 14 residues. Trimming removed 1 base at V and 3 bases at J, with 9 bases between. The germline V gene has CDR1 SGHAT and CDR2 FQNNGV. This CDR3 reads CASSLGTGDTEAFF. The CDR3, as DNA: TGTGCCAGCAGCTTAGGGACGGGCGACACTGAAGCTTTCTTT.

This clonotype was observed at least ten times. V gene TRBV7-9 combines with J gene TRBJ2-1, with 8 positions matching TRBD2. The V gene's germline CDR1 is SEHNR and CDR2 FQNEAQ (reference sequence). The CDR3 is 16 amino acids. J lost 2 bases, V lost 4 bases, and 7 bases had no gene match. The CDR3 reads CASSSSAGAPYNEQFF. The CDR3 DNA reads as TGTGCCAGCAGCTCCTCAGCGGGAGCGCCCTACAATGAGCAGTTCTTC.

Concerning this clonotype: Just one base apart from a much larger clone, this may be a read error. This chain connects TRBV29-1 to TRBJ1-1; possible D gene TRBD1, 5 bases. Looked up from germline, CDR1 is SQVTM and CDR2 is ANQGSEA. V was pared by 4 bases and J by 4 bases, with 25 bases between. The CDR3 contains 17 residues. The DNA for the CDR3 is TGCAGCGTTGTGAGGGACTTTGTGATGGGGACGAGCACTGAAGCTTTCTTT. Its protein product is CSVVRDFVMGTSTEAFF.

Ten or more counts support this clonotype. This chain's CDR3 is CATSERTSGLFEQFF. The CDR3 coding sequence is TGTGCCACCAGCGAACGGACTAGCGGTCTTTTTGAGCAGTTCTTC. The chain joins TRBV15 to TRBJ2-1, with 10 bases that match TRBD2. The CDR3 contains 15 residues. Per the germline V gene, CDR1 is LNHNV and CDR2 is YYDKDF (reference sequence). Trimming took 5 bases from V and 9 from J; bases not matched to a gene: 10. Drawing the rest from reference TRBV15 and TRBJ2-1, the complete variable domain is DAMVIQNPRYQVTQFGKPVTLSCSQTLNHNVMYWYQQKSSQAPKLLFHYYDKDFNNEADTPDNFQSRRPNTSFCFLDIRSPGLGDTAMYLCATSERTSGLFEQFFGPGTRLTVL.

This clonotype came up many times. This chain links TRBV11-2 with TRBJ2-3, with 12 positions matching TRBD2. The CDR3 is 16 residues long. Germline assignment: CDR1 SGHAT and CDR2 FQNNGV. After removal of 5 bases from V and 4 bases from J, the junction contained 7 bases not matched to a gene. CDR3 protein: CASSRRLAGVPDTQYF. CDR3 DNA sequence: TGTGCCAGCAGCCGTCGACTAGCGGGAGTTCCAGATACGCAGTATTTT.

This rearrangement joins TRBV9 to TRBJ2-1, with D uncertain. V lost 2 bases to trimming and J lost 6 bases, with 24 bases between them. Germline V gives CDR1 SGDLS, CDR2 YYNGEE. The CDR3 is 18 residues long. The CDR3 region has the DNA TGTGCCAGCAGCGTGACCGACCGTGGACGGCAGGAAGGCAATGAGCAGTTCTTC. Translation gives CASSVTDRGRQEGNEQFF.

This clonotype was seen many times. This sequence joins TRBV14 and TRBJ2-1, with TRBD2 identical over 9 bases. Germline trimming cut 4 bases from V and 4 bases from J; bases unmatched to any gene: 5. Looked up from germline, CDR1 is SGHDN and CDR2 is FVKESK. CDR3 length: 15 residues. Here the CDR3 DNA reads TGTGCCAGCAGCCCGCCGGGACTAGCTTACAATGAGCAGTTCTTC. Amino acids: CASSPPGLAYNEQFF. Combining the CDR3 with reference TRBV14 and TRBJ2-1 gives the whole variable domain EAGVTQFPSHSVIEKGQTVTLRCDPISGHDNLYWYRRVMGKEIKFLLHFVKESKQDESGMPNNRFLAERTGGTYSTLKVQPAELEDSGVYFCASSPPGLAYNEQFFGPGTRLTVL.

This clonotype was observed at least ten times. The rearrangement joins TRBV13 to TRBJ1-1; 8 nucleotides agree with TRBD1. After removal of 4 bases from V and 3 bases from J, the junction contained 4 bases not matched to a gene. Germline V lookup: CDR1 PRHDT, CDR2 FYEKMQ (reference sequence). The CDR3 extends over 14 amino acids. The CDR3 DNA reads as TGTGCCAGCAGCTCCCCGGGACAGGACACTGAAGCTTTCTTT. Amino acid sequence: CASSSPGQDTEAFF.

J is TRBJ2-1 and V is TRBV12-3 or TRBV12-4; no clear D gene. Trimming took 3 bases from V and 7 from J, leaving 13 bases between them. The CDR3 spans 14 residues. CDR3 residues: CASSFFQSSNEQFF. In DNA, the CDR3 is TGTGCCAGCAGTTTCTTCCAGTCTTCGAATGAGCAGTTCTTC.

The chain joins TRBV6-1 to TRBJ2-3; D is possibly TRBD1 (5 bases). The CDR3 spans 16 residues. The germline CDR1 and CDR2 sequences are MNHNS and SASEGT. V was clipped by 2 bases and J by 6 bases, with 18 bases between them. The CDR3 DNA reads as TGTGCCAGCAGTGAATCGATAGGGGCTTCCCCTGATACGCAGTATTTT. Protein product: CASSESIGASPDTQYF.

J is TRBJ2-1 and V is TRBV13; TRBD2 aligns across 8 bases. Germline loops: CDR1 PRHDT, CDR2 FYEKMQ (reference sequence). The CDR3 runs to 12 residues. V lost 6 bases and J lost 6; bases outside the gene matches: 1. The CDR3 spells CASRSGSNEQFF. The CDR3 DNA sequence: TGTGCCAGCAGGAGCGGGAGCAATGAGCAGTTCTTC.

This clonotype appeared a few times. The chain has TRBV12-3 or TRBV12-4 and TRBJ1-2; maybe TRBD1 (6 bases). V gave up 1 base and J gave up 5 bases, with 11 bases separating them. This CDR3 contains 14 residues. The CDR3 protein is CASSLVPQGYGYTF. The CDR3 bases are TGTGCCAGCAGTTTAGTTCCACAGGGTTATGGCTACACCTTC.

This clonotype was detected only a few times. The chain links TRBV27 to TRBJ1-6; perhaps TRBD1 as D (6 bases). The length of the CDR3 is 17 residues. Germline-derived CDR1 and CDR2 are MNHEY and SMNVEV (reference sequence). The germline V and J ends were trimmed by 2 bases and 2 bases, with 13 bases remaining between them. In DNA, the CDR3 is TGTGCCAGCAGTTTACGTCCCCCAGGGGCCTATAATTCACCCCTCCACTTT. Translating it yields CASSLRPPGAYNSPLHF.

This clonotype was detected ten times or more. The J gene is TRBJ2-1, the V gene TRBV7-9; D may correspond to TRBD1 or TRBD2 (5 bases each). CDR3 length equals 16 residues. Trimming cost V 0 bases and J 2 bases, with 11 bases left between them. Germline values: CDR1 SEHNR, CDR2 FQNEAQ (reference sequence). CDR3 coding DNA: TGTGCCAGCAGCTTAGCTTGGGACCCTACCTACAATGAGCAGTTCTTC. The encoded protein is CASSLAWDPTYNEQFF.

There are a few counts of this clonotype. The chain has TRBV11-2 and TRBJ2-1; 7 positions match TRBD2. Germline values: CDR1 SGHAT, CDR2 FQNNGV. After removal of 2 bases from V and 4 bases from J, the junction contained 8 bases not matched to a gene. The CDR3 is 16 amino acids. For the CDR3, the DNA is TGTGCCAGCAGCTTATCAGGGCGGGGGATTTACAATGAGCAGTTCTTC. Translation gives CASSLSGRGIYNEQFF.

There are a few counts of this clonotype. The chain combines TRBV6-1 with TRBJ2-2; tentative D call: TRBD2 (6 bases). The CDR3 runs 15 residues. In germline, CDR1 is MNHNS, CDR2 SASEGT. Trimming cost V 6 bases and J 3 bases, with 14 bases left between them. CDR3 nucleotide sequence: TGTGCCAGCAGATTCAGGGAGGTAGACACCGGGGAGCTGTTTTTT. Its protein product is CASRFREVDTGELFF.